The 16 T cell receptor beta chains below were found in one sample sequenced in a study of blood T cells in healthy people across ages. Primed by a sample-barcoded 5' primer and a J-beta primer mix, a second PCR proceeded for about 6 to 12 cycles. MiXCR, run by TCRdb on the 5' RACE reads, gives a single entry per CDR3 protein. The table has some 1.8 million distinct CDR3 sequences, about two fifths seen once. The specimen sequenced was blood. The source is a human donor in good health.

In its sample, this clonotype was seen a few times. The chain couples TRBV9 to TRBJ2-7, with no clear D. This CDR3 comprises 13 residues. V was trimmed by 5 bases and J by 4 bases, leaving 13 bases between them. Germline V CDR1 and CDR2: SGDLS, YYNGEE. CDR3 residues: CASSRAGFYEQYF. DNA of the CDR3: TGTGCCAGCAGTCGAGCAGGATTTTACGAGCAGTACTTC.

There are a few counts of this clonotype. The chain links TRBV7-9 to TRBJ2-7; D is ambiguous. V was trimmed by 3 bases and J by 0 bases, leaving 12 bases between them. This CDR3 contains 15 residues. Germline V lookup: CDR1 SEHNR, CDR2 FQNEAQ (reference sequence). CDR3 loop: CASSFRFRGSYEQYF. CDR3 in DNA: TGTGCCAGCAGCTTTAGGTTCCGCGGCTCCTACGAGCAGTACTTC.

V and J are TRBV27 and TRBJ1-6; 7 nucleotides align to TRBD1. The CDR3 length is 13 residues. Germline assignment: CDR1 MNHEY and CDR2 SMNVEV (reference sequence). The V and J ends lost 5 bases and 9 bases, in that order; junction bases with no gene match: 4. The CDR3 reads CASSPTGISPLHF. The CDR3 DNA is TGTGCCAGCAGTCCGACAGGGATTTCACCCCTCCACTTT.

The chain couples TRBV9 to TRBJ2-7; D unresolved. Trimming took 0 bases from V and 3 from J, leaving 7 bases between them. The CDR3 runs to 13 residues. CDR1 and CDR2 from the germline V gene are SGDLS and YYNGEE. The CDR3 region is CASSVGPVYEQYF. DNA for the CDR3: TGTGCCAGCAGCGTAGGGCCAGTCTACGAGCAGTACTTC.

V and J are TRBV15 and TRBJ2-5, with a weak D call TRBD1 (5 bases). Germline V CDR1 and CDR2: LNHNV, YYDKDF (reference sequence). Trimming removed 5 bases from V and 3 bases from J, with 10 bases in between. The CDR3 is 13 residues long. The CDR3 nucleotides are TGTGCCACCAGCCACAGGAGCGAAGAGACCCAGTACTTC. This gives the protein CATSHRSEETQYF. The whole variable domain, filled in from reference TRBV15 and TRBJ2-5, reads DAMVIQNPRYQVTQFGKPVTLSCSQTLNHNVMYWYQQKSSQAPKLLFHYYDKDFNNEADTPDNFQSRRPNTSFCFLDIRSPGLGDTAMYLCATSHRSEETQYFGPGTRLLVL.

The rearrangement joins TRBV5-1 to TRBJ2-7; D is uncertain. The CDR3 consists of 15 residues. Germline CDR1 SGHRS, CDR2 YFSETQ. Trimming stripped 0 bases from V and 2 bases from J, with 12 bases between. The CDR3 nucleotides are TGCGCCAGCAGCTTGGGGGTTGGAAATCCCTACGAGCAGTACTTC. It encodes CASSLGVGNPYEQYF.

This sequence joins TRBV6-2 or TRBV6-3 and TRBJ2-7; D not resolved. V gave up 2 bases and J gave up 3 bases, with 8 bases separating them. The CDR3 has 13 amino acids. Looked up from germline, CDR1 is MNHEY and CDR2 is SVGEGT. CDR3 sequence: CASSYAYFYEQYF. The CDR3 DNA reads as TGTGCCAGCAGTTACGCCTATTTCTACGAGCAGTACTTC.

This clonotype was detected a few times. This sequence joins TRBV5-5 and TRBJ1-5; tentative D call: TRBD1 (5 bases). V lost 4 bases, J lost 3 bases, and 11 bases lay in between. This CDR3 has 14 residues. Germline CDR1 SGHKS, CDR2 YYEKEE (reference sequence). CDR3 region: CASSQGEYNQPQHF. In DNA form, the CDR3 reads TGTGCCAGCAGCCAAGGGGAATACAATCAGCCCCAGCATTTT.

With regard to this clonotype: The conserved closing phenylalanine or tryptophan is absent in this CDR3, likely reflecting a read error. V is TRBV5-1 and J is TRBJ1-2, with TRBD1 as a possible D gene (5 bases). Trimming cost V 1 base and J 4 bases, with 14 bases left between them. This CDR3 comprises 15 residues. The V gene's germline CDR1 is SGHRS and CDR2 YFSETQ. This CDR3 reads CASSLFQGQGYGYTC. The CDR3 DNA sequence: TGCGCCAGCAGCTTGTTTCAGGGTCAGGGCTATGGCTACACCTGC.

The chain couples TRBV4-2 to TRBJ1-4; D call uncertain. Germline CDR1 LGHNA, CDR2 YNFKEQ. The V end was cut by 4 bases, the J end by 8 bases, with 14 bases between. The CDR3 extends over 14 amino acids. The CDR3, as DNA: TGTGCCAGCAGCCCAGGAGTACGGGCAGAAAAACTGTTTTTT. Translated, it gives CASSPGVRAEKLFF.

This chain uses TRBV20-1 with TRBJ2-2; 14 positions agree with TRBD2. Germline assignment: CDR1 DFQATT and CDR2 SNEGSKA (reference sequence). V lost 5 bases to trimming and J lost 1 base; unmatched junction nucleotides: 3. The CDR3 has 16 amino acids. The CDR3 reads CSASGLAGVNTGELFF. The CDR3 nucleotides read TGCAGTGCTTCGGGACTAGCGGGGGTGAACACCGGGGAGCTGTTTTTT.

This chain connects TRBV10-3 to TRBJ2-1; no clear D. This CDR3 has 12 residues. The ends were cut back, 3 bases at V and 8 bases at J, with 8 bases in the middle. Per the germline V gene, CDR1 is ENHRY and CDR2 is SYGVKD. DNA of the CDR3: TGTGCCATCAGTGATCGGGTGGATGAGCAGTTCTTC. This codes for CAISDRVDEQFF.

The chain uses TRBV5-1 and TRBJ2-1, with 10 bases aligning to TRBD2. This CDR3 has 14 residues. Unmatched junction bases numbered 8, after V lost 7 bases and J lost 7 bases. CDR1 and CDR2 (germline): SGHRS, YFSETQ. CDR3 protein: CASFTGTSANEQFF. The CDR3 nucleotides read TGCGCCAGCTTCACCGGGACTAGCGCTAATGAGCAGTTCTTC.

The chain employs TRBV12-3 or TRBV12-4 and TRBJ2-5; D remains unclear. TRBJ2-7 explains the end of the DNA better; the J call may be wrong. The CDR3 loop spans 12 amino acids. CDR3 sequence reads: CASSSYKHEQYF. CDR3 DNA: TGTGCCAGCAGCTCCTACAAGCACGAGCAGTACTTC.

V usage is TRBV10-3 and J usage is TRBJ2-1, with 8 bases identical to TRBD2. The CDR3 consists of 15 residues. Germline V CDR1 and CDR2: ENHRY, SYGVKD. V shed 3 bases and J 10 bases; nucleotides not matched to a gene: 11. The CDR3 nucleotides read TGTGCCATCAGTGATTGGGCGGGGGGCCCCGGGGAGCAGTTCTTC. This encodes CAISDWAGGPGEQFF.

The CDR3 nucleotides are TGCGCCAGCAGCCCCCGGGACAGCGGTATTTTTAACTATGGCTACACCTTC. Protein product: CASSPRDSGIFNYGYTF. V usage is TRBV5-1 and J usage is TRBJ1-2; 7 positions agree with TRBD1. V lost 4 bases to trimming and J lost 1 base; unmatched junction nucleotides: 13. The CDR3 spans 17 residues. Looked up from germline, CDR1 is SGHRS and CDR2 is YFSETQ.